Below, 23 T cell receptor beta chains from the same sample are listed, as sequenced in a study of OX40 agonist ivuxolimab in advanced cancers. Libraries were built with the immunoSEQ multiplex PCR assay. TCRdb limited this immuneACCESS table to in-frame rearrangements with V and J called. A share of clones is missing; checked studies link under half to unresolved V genes, and the rest is unexplained. The sample has 30,000 to 45,000 clones on record, 75% to 90% of them singletons. Around 33% of the sample is in the top ten clones. The specimen comprised CD4+ or CD8+ T cells sorted from blood, sampled in a trial of the OX40 agonist ivuxolimab. The receptors shown here come from an adult with an advanced solid tumor such as melanoma, head and neck, liver or kidney cancer.

The V and J genes are TRBV10-1 and TRBJ2-7; D possibly corresponds to TRBD2 (6 bases). The germline V and J ends were trimmed by 3 bases and 4 bases, with 7 bases remaining between them. The CDR3 has 12 residues. Per germline, CDR1 WNHNN and CDR2 SYGVQD (reference sequence). In nucleotides, the CDR3 is TGCGCCAGCAGTGACGGGGGATACGAGCAGTACTTC. Protein sequence: CASSDGGYEQYF.

V usage is TRBV19 and J usage is TRBJ2-3, with D perhaps TRBD1 (5 bases). Trimming pared 6 bases from V and 2 bases from J, leaving 9 bases between. CDR1 LNHDA and CDR2 SQIVND come from the germline V gene (reference sequence). This CDR3 contains 13 residues. In DNA form, the CDR3 reads TGTGCCAGTAGACAGGTGGACACAGATACGCAGTATTTT. Amino acids: CASRQVDTDTQYF.

The genes are TRBV6-1 and TRBJ2-7; no definite D call. CDR1 is MNHNS, CDR2 SASEGT, per germline. The germline V and J ends were trimmed by 2 bases and 2 bases, with 7 bases remaining between them. The CDR3 spans 13 residues. In nucleotides, the CDR3 is TGTGCCAGCAGTGAAAGGCAGGCCTACGAGCAGTACTTC. Protein sequence: CASSERQAYEQYF.

This chain links TRBV10-3 with TRBJ2-1; maybe TRBD1 (5 bases). The CDR3 runs to 17 residues. Germline V CDR1 and CDR2: ENHRY, SYGVKD. V lost 6 bases and J lost 0, with 18 bases in between. The CDR3 DNA follows: TGTGCCATCAGCAGGGTAGGCGGCCCGAGCTCCTACAATGAGCAGTTCTTC. The encoded protein is CAISRVGGPSSYNEQFF.

This chain uses TRBV7-3 with TRBJ2-1; D is undetermined. Germline V lookup: CDR1 SGHTA, CDR2 FQGTGA. V lost 0 bases and J 13 bases, leaving 13 bases between the germline ends. CDR3 size: 13 residues. CDR3 in DNA: TGTGCCAGCAGCTTAACCCCCTCTGGTCTACAGTTCTTC. Protein product: CASSLTPSGLQFF.

The chain couples TRBV19 to TRBJ2-5; tentatively, D is TRBD1 (6 bases). Trimming removed 5 bases at V and 2 bases at J, with 9 bases between. The germline gives CDR1 LNHDA, CDR2 SQIVND (reference sequence). This CDR3 is 13 amino acids long. The CDR3 nucleotides read TGTGCCAGTAGTTTACAGGGTCAAGAGACCCAGTACTTC. As protein: CASSLQGQETQYF.

J is TRBJ1-4 and V is TRBV4-1; D unresolved. Germline V gives CDR1 MGHRA, CDR2 YSYEKL. V lost 1 base, J lost 8 bases, and 11 bases lay in between. This CDR3 spans 14 amino acids. The CDR3 here is CASSQVEVVEKLFF. The CDR3 coding sequence is TGCGCCAGCAGCCAAGTGGAGGTGGTCGAAAAACTGTTTTTT.

This clone was detected only once. This chain uses TRBV5-6 with TRBJ2-5; D is uncertain. CDR1 is SGHDT and CDR2 is YYEEEE in the germline V gene. V lost 0 bases and J lost 7, with 10 bases in between. The CDR3 loop spans 13 amino acids. The CDR3 coding sequence is TGTGCCAGCAGCTTGGGAGGAATAGGGACCCAGTACTTC. It codes for CASSLGGIGTQYF. The entire variable domain, with the rest obtained from reference TRBV5-6 and TRBJ2-5, is as follows: DAGVTQSPTHLIKTRGQQVTLRCSPKSGHDTVSWYQQALGQGPQFIFQYYEEEERQRGNFPDRFSGHQFPNYSSELNVNALLLGDSALYLCASSLGGIGTQYFGPGTRLLVL.

This chain connects TRBV6-1 to TRBJ1-2; 8 nucleotides line up with TRBD1. The CDR3 extends over 15 amino acids. V lost 5 bases to trimming and J lost 8 bases; unmatched junction nucleotides: 13. The germline gives CDR1 MNHNS, CDR2 SASEGT. CDR3: CASSTTRGRVVGYTF. The CDR3 coding sequence is TGTGCCAGCAGTACAACCAGGGGGCGCGTTGTGGGCTACACCTTC.

This clone was counted only a few times. The chain is built from TRBV6-1 and TRBJ2-7, with 8 bases fitting TRBD1. The CDR3 is 15 amino acids. Germline V gene data show CDR1 as MNHNS and CDR2 as SASEGT. Trimming took 6 bases from V and 2 from J; bases not matched to a gene: 9. The CDR3 DNA is TGTGCCAGCAGATCTCGGACAGGGAGACCCTACGAGCAGTACTTC. Translating it yields CASRSRTGRPYEQYF.

V usage is TRBV10-1 and J usage is TRBJ2-1, with D perhaps given as TRBD1 or TRBD2 (7 bases each). The V end lost 0 bases, the J end lost 9 bases, and 12 bases lay between the germline ends. CDR1 WNHNN and CDR2 SYGVQD come from the germline V gene (reference sequence). There are 14 residues in the CDR3. CDR3 DNA sequence: TGCGCCAGCAGTGAGTCCAGGGGGAGGGGTGAGCAGTTCTTC. This codes for CASSESRGRGEQFF.

The chain couples TRBV6-1 to TRBJ2-6; D is perhaps TRBD1 or TRBD2 (5 bases each). Trimming pared 6 bases from V and 2 bases from J, leaving 11 bases between. The length of the CDR3 is 15 residues. The germline CDR1 and CDR2 sequences are MNHNS and SASEGT. Here the CDR3 reads CASRGEKAGANVLTF. DNA for the CDR3: TGTGCCAGCAGGGGGGAGAAAGCTGGGGCCAACGTCCTGACTTTC.

In this sample, this clone turned up a few times. J is TRBJ2-3 and V is TRBV14; 10 bases fit TRBD1. The CDR3 covers 12 residues. V was pared by 4 bases and J by 9 bases, with 1 base of the junction left unmatched. Germline CDR1 SGHDN, CDR2 FVKESK. CDR3 loop: CASSRDRGTQYF. Here the CDR3 DNA reads TGTGCCAGCAGCCGGGACAGGGGCACGCAGTATTTT.

The CDR3 spells CASSPLKETGANVLTF. As DNA, the CDR3 is TGTGCCAGCTCTCCACTGAAGGAGACTGGGGCCAACGTCCTGACTTTC. This chain links TRBV28 with TRBJ2-6; D is unclear. CDR3 length equals 16 residues. Trimming left V 8 bases short and J 2 bases short, with 16 bases between. Germline V lookup: CDR1 MDHEN, CDR2 SYDVKM.

This sequence joins TRBV5-1 and TRBJ2-5; 15 bases match TRBD2. Looked up from germline, CDR1 is SGHRS and CDR2 is YFSETQ. This CDR3 is 16 amino acids long. Trimming removed 4 bases from V and 5 bases from J; junction bases left unmatched: 6. Here the CDR3 reads CASSTGLAGGLETQYF. The CDR3 DNA follows: TGCGCCAGCAGCACGGGACTAGCGGGGGGCTTGGAGACCCAGTACTTC. Based on the CDR3 plus reference TRBV5-1 and TRBJ2-5, the full variable domain is KAGVTQTPRYLIKTRGQQVTLSCSPISGHRSVSWYQQTPGQGLQFLFEYFSETQRNKGNFPGRFSGRQFSNSRSEMNVSTLELGDSALYLCASSTGLAGGLETQYFGPGTRLLVL.

V usage is TRBV6-1 and J usage is TRBJ2-7; D uncertain. Germline assignment: CDR1 MNHNS and CDR2 SASEGT. V was cut by 1 base and J by 2 bases, with 6 bases left in between. This CDR3 has 13 residues. The CDR3 bases are TGTGCCAGCAGTGAAGTCCTGACCTACGAGCAGTACTTC. This gives the protein CASSEVLTYEQYF.

V gene TRBV27 combines with J gene TRBJ2-1; D unresolved. CDR1 and CDR2 from the germline V gene are MNHEY and SMNVEV (reference sequence). V lost 3 bases and J lost 10, with 10 bases in between. The CDR3 is made up of 12 amino acids. In nucleotides, the CDR3 is TGTGCCAGCAGTTTTACGTCCTCGGAGCAGTTCTTC. This translates into CASSFTSSEQFF.

DNA for the CDR3: TGCGCCAGCAAGGGGACAGCGAACACCGGGGAGCTGTTTTTT. Translation: CASKGTANTGELFF. The V gene is TRBV10-1, the J gene TRBJ2-2; 7 bases are shared with TRBD1. This CDR3 spans 14 amino acids. V shed 7 bases, J shed 0 bases, and the junction held 2 bases outside the gene matches. Germline lookup yields CDR1 WNHNN and CDR2 SYGVQD (reference sequence).

The chain uses TRBV9 and TRBJ1-6; TRBD1 is a possible D gene (5 bases). CDR3 length equals 18 residues. V was trimmed by 2 bases and J by 0 bases, leaving 15 bases between them. Germline V gene data show CDR1 as SGDLS and CDR2 as YYNGEE. CDR3 sequence reads: CASSVGTGKSSYNSPLHF. As DNA, the CDR3 is TGTGCCAGCAGCGTTGGGACGGGCAAGAGCTCCTATAATTCACCCCTCCACTTT.

The chain carries TRBV7-3 and TRBJ2-5; TRBD1 is a possible D gene (6 bases). The germline V gene encodes CDR1 SGHTA and CDR2 FQGTGA. V was trimmed by 0 bases and J by 5 bases, leaving 13 bases between them. This CDR3 is 15 amino acids long. The CDR3 spells CASSLTPQGRETQYF. CDR3 DNA: TGTGCCAGCAGCTTAACCCCACAGGGCCGGGAGACCCAGTACTTC.

Only one count was recorded for this clone. The V gene is TRBV19, the J gene TRBJ1-5; D remains unclear. This CDR3 has 16 residues. Trimming removed 5 bases at V and 4 bases at J, with 18 bases between. Germline V gives CDR1 LNHDA, CDR2 SQIVND (reference sequence). Here the CDR3 DNA reads TGTGCCAGTAGTCCGGGGAGTACTGATAGGAATCAGCCCCAGCATTTT. This sequence encodes CASSPGSTDRNQPQHF.

The gene calls are TRBV5-1 and TRBJ1-2; TRBD1 is a possible D gene (6 bases). The CDR3 is 15 amino acids. The V gene lost 2 bases and the J gene lost 6 bases, with 17 bases spanning the gap. Germline loops: CDR1 SGHRS, CDR2 YFSETQ. The DNA of the CDR3 is TGCGCCAGCAGCTTTTATTCCGGGGGCGAGGATGGCTACACCTTC. It encodes CASSFYSGGEDGYTF. Full variable domain (rest looked up from reference TRBV5-1 and TRBJ1-2): KAGVTQTPRYLIKTRGQQVTLSCSPISGHRSVSWYQQTPGQGLQFLFEYFSETQRNKGNFPGRFSGRQFSNSRSEMNVSTLELGDSALYLCASSFYSGGEDGYTFGSGTRLTVV.

This clone was seen just once. The CDR3, as DNA: TGTGCCATCAGCGATAGACTAGCGAGCTCCTACGAGCAGTACTTC. This codes for CAISDRLASSYEQYF. The chain uses TRBV10-3 and TRBJ2-7; 8 bases are shared with TRBD2. The CDR3 is 15 amino acids. Trimming at V came to 6 bases and at J to 0 bases, leaving 7 bases not matched to a gene. From germline, CDR1 is ENHRY and CDR2 SYGVKD.